This T cell receptor beta chain was found in a study of beta chain features in type 1 diabetes. This clone occurred a few times. CDR3 length: 18 amino acids. Looked up from germline, CDR1 is SGHTA and CDR2 is FQGTGA. The V end lost 4 bases, the J end lost 7 bases, and 28 bases lay between the germline ends. Every single donor gave one heparinised blood draw, and these averaged about 120 mL. cDNA synthesis used the whole RNA isolate, giving expressed TCRB sequences. The method was immunoSEQ multiplex PCR; TCRdb's version includes in-frame clones alone and lacks a portion of them. This sample has about 300,000 clones, with roughly 8% found just once.

Source material: central memory CD4+ T cells from blood. The genes are TRBV7-3 and TRBJ1-2; TRBD1 is a possible D gene (5 bases). This clonotype was obtained from a woman younger than 35 in good health. The CDR3 is CASSSPTRVGKSISGYTF. CDR3 nucleotide sequence: TGTGCCAGCAGCTCCCCGACCAGGGTAGGAAAGAGTATAAGTGGCTACACCTTC. The full variable domain, completed using reference TRBV7-3 and TRBJ1-2, is GAGVSQTPSNKVTEKGKYVELRCDPISGHTALYWYRQSLGQGPEFLIYFQGTGAADDSGLPNDRFFAVRPEGSVSTLKIQRTERGDSAVYLCASSSPTRVGKSISGYTFGSGTRLTVV.